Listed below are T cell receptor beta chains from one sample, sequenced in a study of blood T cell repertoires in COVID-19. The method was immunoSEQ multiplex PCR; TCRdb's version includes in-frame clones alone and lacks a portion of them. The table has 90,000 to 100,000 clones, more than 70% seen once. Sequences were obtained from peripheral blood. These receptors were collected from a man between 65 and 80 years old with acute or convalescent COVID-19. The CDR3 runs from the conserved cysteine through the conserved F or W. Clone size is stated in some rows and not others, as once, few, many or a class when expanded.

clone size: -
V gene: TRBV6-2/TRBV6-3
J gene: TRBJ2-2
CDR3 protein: CASSSFQAGGDTGELFF

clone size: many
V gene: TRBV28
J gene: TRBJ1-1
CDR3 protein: CASSSPTGGATEAFF

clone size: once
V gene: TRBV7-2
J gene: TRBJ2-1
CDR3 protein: CASSPGISGGEQFF

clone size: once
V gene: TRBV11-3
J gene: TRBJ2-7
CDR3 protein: CASSLYRGYEQYF

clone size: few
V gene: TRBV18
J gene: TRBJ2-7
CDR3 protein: CASSPPQGEQYF

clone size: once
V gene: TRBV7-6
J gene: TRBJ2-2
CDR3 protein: CASSFRGRLAGELFF

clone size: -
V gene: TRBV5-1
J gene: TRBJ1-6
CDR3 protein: CASSLLPGGASNSPLHF

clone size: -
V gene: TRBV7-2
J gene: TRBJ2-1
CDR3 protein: CASSLRQGRCNEQFF

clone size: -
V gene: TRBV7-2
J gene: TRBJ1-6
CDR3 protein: CASSDGQGVFSPLHF

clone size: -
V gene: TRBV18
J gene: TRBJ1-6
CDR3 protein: CASSPSRGSPLHF

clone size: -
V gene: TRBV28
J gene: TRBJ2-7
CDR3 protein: CASRTGRLYEQYF

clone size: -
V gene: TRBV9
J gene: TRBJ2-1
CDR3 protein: CASSVGVGGAYNEQFF

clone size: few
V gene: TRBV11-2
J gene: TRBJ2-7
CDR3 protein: CASSLVQGGGYEQYF

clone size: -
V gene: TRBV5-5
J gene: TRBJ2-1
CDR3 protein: CASSFWSINNEQFF

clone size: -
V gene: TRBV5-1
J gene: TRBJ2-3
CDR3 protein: CASSLRGNAGAGDTQYF

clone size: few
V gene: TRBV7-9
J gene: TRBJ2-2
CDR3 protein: CASAKGGLNTGELFF

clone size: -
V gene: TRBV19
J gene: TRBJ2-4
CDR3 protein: CASSDGVTKNIQYF

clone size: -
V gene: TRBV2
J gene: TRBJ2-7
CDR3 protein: CASSPDRVSDYEQYF

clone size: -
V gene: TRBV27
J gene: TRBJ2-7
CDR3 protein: CASSLFPGQGWGYYEQYF

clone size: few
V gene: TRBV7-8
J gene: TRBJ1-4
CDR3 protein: CASSRRRATNEKLFF

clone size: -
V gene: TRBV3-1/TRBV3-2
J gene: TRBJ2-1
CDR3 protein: CASSQDGLAEQFF

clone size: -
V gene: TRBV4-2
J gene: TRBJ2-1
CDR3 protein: CASSASGTGLKGSYNEQFF

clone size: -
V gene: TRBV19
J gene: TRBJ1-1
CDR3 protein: CASSLWTLNTEAFF

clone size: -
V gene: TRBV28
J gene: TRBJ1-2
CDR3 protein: CASLQGVGNYGYTF

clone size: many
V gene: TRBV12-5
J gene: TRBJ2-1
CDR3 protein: CASSDPTGTSDEQFF

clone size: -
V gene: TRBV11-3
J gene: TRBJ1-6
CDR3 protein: CASSRTLTAPLHF

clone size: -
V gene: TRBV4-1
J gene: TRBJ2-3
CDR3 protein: CASSPRSELAGERGTDTQYF

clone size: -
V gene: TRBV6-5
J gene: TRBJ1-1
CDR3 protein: CASTAQGGNEAFF

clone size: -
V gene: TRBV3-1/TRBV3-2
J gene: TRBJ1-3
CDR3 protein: CASSLNLDSGNTIYF